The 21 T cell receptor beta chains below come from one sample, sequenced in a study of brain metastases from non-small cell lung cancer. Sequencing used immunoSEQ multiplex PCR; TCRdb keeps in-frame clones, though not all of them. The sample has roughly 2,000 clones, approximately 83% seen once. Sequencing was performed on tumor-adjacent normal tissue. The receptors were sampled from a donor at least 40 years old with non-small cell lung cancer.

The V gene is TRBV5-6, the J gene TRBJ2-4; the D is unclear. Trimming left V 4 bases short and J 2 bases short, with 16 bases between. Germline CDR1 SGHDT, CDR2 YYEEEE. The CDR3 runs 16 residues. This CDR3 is CASSPRQVLTKNIQYF. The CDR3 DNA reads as TGTGCCAGCAGCCCCAGGCAAGTCCTAACCAAAAACATTCAGTACTTC.

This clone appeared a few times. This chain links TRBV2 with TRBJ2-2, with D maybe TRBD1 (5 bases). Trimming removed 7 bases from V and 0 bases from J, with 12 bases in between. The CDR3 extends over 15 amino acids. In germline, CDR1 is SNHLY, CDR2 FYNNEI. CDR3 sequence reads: CASIDSPSNTGELFF. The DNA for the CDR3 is TGTGCCAGCATAGACAGTCCCTCGAACACCGGGGAGCTGTTTTTT.

For the CDR3, the DNA is TGCGCCAGCAGCCTCGAGCTCTCTGGAAACACCATATATTTT. Its protein is CASSLELSGNTIYF. This chain connects TRBV5-1 to TRBJ1-3, with D unclear. Trimming pared 4 bases from V and 0 bases from J, leaving 8 bases between. CDR3 length equals 14 residues. Germline CDR1 and CDR2: SGHRS and YFSETQ.

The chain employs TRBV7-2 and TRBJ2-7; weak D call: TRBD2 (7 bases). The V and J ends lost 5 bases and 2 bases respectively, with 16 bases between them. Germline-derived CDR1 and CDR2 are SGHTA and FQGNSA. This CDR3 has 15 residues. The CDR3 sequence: CASSLSRGGPYEQYF. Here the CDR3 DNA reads TGTGCCAGCAGCCTCTCCAGGGGAGGGCCCTACGAGCAGTACTTC.

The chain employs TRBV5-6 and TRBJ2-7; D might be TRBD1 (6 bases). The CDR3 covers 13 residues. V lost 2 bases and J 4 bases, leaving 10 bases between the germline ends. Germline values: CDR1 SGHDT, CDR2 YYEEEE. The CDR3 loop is CASSFGTFYEQYF. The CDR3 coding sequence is TGTGCCAGCAGCTTCGGGACATTTTACGAGCAGTACTTC.

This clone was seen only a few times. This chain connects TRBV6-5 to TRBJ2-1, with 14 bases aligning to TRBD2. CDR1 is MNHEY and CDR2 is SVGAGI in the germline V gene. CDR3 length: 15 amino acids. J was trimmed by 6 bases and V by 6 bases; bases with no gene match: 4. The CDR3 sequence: CASSRGLAGANEQFF. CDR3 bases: TGTGCCAGCAGCCGGGGACTAGCGGGGGCCAATGAGCAGTTCTTC.

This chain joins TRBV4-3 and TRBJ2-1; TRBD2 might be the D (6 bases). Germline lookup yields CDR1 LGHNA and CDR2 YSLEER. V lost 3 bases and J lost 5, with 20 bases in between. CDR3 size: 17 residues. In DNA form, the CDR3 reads TGCGCCAGCAGCCATACCCTGGTGAACGGGGGAGACAATGAGCAGTTCTTC. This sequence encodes CASSHTLVNGGDNEQFF.

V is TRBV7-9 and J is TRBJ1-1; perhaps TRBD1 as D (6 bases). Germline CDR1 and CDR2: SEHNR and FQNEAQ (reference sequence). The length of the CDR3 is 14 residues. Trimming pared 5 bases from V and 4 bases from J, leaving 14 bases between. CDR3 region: CASSPQGEATEAFF. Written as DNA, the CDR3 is TGTGCCAGCAGCCCACAGGGAGAGGCCACTGAAGCTTTCTTT.

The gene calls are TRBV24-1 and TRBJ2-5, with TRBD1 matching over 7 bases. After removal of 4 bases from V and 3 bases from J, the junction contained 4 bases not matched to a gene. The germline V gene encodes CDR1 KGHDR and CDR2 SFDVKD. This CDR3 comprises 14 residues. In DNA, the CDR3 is TGTGCCACCAGTGACACCGGGACAGAAGAGACCCAGTACTTC. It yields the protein CATSDTGTEETQYF.

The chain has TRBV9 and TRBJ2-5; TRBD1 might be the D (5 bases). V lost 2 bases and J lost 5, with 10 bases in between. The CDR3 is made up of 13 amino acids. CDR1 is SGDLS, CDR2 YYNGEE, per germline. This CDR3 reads CASSVISGETQYF. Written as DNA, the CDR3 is TGTGCCAGCAGCGTGATCTCAGGGGAGACCCAGTACTTC.

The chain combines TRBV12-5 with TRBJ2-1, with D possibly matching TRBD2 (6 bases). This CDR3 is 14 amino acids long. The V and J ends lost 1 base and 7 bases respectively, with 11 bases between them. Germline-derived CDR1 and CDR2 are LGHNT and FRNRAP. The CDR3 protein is CASGLGTKGNEQFF. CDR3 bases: TGTGCTAGTGGTTTGGGGACTAAAGGGAATGAGCAGTTCTTC.

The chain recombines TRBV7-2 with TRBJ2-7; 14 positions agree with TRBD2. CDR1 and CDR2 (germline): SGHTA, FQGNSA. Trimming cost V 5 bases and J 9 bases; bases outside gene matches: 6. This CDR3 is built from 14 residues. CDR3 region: CASSLTSGGAGQYF. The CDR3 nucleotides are TGTGCCAGCAGCCTGACTAGCGGGGGGGCCGGGCAGTACTTC.

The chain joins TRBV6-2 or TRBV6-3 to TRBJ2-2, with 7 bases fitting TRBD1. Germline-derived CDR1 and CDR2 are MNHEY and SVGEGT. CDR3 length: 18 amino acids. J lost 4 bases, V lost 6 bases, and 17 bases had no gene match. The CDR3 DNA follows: TGTGCCAGCAGCAAGACAGGGTATCCAGCGGAAGTCACCGGGGAGCTGTTTTTT. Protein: CASSKTGYPAEVTGELFF.

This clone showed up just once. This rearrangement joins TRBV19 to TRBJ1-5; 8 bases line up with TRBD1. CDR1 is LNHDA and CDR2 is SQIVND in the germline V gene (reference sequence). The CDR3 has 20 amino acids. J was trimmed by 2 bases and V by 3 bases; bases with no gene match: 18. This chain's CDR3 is CASSIPHSGTGGLGNQPQHF. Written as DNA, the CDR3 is TGTGCCAGTAGTATCCCCCATTCCGGGACAGGCGGTCTTGGCAATCAGCCCCAGCATTTT.

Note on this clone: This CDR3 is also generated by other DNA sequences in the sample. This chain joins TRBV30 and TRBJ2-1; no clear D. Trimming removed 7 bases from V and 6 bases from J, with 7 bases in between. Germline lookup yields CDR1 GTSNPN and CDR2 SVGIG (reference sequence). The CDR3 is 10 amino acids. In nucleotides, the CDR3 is TGTGCCTTCGGACCCAATGAGCAGTTCTTC. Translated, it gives CAFGPNEQFF.

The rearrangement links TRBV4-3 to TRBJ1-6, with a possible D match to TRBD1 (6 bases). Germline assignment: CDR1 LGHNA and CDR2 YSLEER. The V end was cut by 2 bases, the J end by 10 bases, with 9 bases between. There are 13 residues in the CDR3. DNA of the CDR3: TGCGCCAGCAGCCAAAACAGGGACTCACCCCTCCACTTT. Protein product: CASSQNRDSPLHF.

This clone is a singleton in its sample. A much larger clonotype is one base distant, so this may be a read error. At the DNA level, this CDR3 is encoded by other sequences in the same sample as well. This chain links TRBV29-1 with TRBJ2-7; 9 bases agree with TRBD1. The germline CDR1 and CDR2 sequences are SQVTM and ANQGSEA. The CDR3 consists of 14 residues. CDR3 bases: TGCAGCGTTGAAGAACAGGGGGCGCAGCGCGAGCAGTATTTC. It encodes CSVEEQGAQREQYF.

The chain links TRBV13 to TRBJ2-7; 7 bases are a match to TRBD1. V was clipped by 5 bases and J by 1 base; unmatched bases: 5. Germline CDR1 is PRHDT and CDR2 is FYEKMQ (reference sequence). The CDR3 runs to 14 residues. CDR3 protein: CASSPSQGSYEQYF. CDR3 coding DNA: TGTGCCAGCAGCCCTTCACAGGGGTCCTACGAGCAGTACTTC.

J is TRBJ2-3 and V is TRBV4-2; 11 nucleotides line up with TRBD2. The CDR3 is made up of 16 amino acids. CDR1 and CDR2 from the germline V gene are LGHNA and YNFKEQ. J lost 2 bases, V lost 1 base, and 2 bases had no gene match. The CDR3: CASSQGLAGSTDTQYF. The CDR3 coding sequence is TGTGCCAGCAGCCAAGGACTAGCGGGGTCCACAGATACGCAGTATTTT.

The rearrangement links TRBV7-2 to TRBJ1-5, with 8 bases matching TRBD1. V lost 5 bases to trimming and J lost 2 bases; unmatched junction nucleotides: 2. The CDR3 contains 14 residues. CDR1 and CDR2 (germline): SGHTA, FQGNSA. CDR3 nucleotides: TGTGCCAGCAGCGTGACAGGGGGCAATCAGCCCCAGCATTTT. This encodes CASSVTGGNQPQHF.

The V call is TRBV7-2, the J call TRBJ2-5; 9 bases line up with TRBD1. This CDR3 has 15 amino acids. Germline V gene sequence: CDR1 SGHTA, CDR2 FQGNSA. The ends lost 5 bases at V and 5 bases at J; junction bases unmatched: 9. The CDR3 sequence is CASSPRQGGKETQYF. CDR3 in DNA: TGTGCCAGCAGCCCCCGACAGGGGGGAAAGGAGACCCAGTACTTC. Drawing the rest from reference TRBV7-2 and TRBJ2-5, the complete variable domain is GAGVSQSPSNKVTEKGKDVELRCDPISGHTALYWYRQSLGQGLEFLIYFQGNSAPDKSGLPSDRFSAERTGGSVSTLTIQRTQQEDSAVYLCASSPRQGGKETQYFGPGTRLLVL.